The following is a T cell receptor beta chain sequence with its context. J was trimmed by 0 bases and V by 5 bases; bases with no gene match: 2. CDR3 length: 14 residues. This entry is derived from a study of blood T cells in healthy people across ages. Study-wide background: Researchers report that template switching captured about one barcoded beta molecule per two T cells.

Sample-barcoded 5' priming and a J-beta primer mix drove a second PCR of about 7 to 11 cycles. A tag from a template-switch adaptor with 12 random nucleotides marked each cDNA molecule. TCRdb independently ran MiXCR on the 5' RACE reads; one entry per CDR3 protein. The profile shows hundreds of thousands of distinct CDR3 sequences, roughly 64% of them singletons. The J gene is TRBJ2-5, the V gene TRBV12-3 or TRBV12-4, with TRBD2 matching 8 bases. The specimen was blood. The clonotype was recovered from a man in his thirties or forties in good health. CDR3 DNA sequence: TGTGCCAGCAGTCCGGGAGGGTACCAAGAGACCCAGTACTTC. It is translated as CASSPGGYQETQYF.